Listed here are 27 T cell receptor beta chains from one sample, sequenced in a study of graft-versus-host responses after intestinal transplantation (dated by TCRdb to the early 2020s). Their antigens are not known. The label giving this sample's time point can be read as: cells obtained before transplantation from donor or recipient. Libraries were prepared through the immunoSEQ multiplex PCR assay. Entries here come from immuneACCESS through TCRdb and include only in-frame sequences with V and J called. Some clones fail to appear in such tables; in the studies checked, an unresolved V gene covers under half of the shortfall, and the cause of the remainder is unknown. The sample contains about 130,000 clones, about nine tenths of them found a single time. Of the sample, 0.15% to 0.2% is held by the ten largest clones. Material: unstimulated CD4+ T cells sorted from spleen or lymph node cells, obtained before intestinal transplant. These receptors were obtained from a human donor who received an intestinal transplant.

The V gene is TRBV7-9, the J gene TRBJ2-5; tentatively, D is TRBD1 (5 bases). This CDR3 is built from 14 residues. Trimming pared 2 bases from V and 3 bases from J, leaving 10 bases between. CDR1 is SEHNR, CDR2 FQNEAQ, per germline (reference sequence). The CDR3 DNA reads TGTGCCAGCAGCTTACTCAGGGCCAAAGAGACCCAGTACTTC. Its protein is CASSLLRAKETQYF.

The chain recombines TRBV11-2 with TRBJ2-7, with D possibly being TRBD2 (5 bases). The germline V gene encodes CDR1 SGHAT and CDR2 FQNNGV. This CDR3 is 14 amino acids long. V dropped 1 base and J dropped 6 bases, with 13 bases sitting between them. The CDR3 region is CASSLAVTTPEQYF. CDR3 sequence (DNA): TGTGCCAGCAGCTTAGCCGTGACTACCCCCGAGCAGTACTTC.

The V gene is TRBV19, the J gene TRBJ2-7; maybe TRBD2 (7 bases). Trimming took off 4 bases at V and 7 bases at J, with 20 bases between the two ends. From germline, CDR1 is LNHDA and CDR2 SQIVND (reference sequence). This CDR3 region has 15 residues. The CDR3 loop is CASSRLAVPRGEQYF. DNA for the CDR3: TGTGCCAGTAGTAGGCTAGCGGTCCCGAGGGGGGAGCAGTACTTC.

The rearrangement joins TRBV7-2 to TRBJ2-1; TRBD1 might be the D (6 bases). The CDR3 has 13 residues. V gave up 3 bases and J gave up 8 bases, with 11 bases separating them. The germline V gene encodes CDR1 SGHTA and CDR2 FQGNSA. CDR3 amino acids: CASSLGAGDEQFF. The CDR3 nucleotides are TGTGCCAGCAGCTTGGGAGCAGGGGATGAGCAGTTCTTC.

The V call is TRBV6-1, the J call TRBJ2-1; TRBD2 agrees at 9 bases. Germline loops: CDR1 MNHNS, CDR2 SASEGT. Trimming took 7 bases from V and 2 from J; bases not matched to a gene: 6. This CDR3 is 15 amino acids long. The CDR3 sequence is CASTASGTAYNEQFF. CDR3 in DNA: TGTGCCAGCACTGCTAGCGGGACCGCCTACAATGAGCAGTTCTTC.

The CDR3 here is CASSSTVNSPLHF. The CDR3 nucleotides read TGTGCCAGCAGCTCCACGGTTAATTCACCCCTCCACTTT. The chain employs TRBV5-6 and TRBJ1-6; no clear D gene. CDR1 and CDR2 (germline): SGHDT, YYEEEE. There are 13 residues in the CDR3. V lost 3 bases and J lost 6, with 7 bases in between.

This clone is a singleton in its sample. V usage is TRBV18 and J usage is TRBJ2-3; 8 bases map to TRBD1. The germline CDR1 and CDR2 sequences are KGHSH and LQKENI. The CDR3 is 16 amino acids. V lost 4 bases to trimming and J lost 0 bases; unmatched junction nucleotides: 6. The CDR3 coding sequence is TGTGCCAGCTCACTGCGGACAGGGATCAGCACAGATACGCAGTATTTT. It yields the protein CASSLRTGISTDTQYF.

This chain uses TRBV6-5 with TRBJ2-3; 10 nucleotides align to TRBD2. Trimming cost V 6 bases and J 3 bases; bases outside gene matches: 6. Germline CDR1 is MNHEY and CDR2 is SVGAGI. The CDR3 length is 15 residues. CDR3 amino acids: CASSQAGGPTDTQYF. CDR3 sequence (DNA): TGTGCCAGCAGCCAAGCGGGAGGGCCAACAGATACGCAGTATTTT.

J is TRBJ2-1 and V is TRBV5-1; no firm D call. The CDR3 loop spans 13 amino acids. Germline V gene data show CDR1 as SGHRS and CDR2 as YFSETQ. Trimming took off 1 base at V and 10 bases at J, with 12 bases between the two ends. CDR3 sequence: CASSLLFSPEQFF. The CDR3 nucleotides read TGCGCCAGCAGCTTGTTGTTCTCTCCGGAGCAGTTCTTC.

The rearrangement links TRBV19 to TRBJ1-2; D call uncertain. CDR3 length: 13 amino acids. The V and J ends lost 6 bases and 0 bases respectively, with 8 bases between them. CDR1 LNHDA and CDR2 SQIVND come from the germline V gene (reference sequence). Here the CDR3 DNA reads TGTGCCAGTAGGGATGGGCCTAACTATGGCTACACCTTC. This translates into CASRDGPNYGYTF.

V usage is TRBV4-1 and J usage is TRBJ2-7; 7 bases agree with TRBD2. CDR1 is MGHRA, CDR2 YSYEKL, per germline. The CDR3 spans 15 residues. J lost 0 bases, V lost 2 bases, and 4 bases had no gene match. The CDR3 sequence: CASSQRGGSSYEQYF. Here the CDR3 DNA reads TGCGCCAGCAGCCAACGGGGCGGGAGCTCCTACGAGCAGTACTTC.

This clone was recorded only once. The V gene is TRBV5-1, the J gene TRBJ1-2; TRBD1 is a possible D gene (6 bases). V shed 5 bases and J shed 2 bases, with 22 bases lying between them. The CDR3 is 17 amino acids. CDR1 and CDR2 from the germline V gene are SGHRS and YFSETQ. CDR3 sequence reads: CASSLQPRDTRNYGYTF. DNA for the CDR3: TGCGCCAGCAGTTTACAGCCAAGGGACACCCGGAACTATGGCTACACCTTC.

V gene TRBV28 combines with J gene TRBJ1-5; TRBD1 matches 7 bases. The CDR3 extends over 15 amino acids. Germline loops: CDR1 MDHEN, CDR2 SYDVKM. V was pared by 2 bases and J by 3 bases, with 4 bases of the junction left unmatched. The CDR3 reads CASSLVGQINQPQHF. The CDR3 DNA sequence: TGTGCCAGCAGTTTAGTGGGACAGATCAATCAGCCCCAGCATTTT.

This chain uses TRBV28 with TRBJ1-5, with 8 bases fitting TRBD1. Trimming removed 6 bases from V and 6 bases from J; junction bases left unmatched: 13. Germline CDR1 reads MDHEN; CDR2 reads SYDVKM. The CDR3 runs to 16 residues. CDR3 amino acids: CASRSSPQGAIQPQHF. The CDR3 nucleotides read TGTGCCAGCAGATCAAGTCCTCAGGGGGCGATTCAGCCCCAGCATTTT. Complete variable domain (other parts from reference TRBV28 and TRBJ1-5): DVKVTQSSRYLVKRTGEKVFLECVQDMDHENMFWYRQDPGLGLRLIYFSYDVKMKEKGDIPEGYSVSREKKERFSLILESASTNQTSMYLCASRSSPQGAIQPQHFGDGTRLSIL.

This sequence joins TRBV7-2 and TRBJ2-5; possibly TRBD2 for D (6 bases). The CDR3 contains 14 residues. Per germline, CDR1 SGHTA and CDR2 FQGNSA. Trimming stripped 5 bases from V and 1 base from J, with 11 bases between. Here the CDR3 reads CASSRPGAQETQYF. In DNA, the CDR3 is TGTGCCAGCAGCCGACCGGGAGCCCAAGAGACCCAGTACTTC.

The CDR3 sequence is CASSLAGDPYEQYF. CDR3 in DNA: TGTGCCAGCAGCTTAGCGGGGGATCCCTACGAGCAGTACTTC. The rearrangement uses TRBV7-9 and TRBJ2-7, with D perhaps assigned TRBD1 or TRBD2 (5 bases each). This CDR3 contains 14 residues. CDR1 SEHNR and CDR2 FQNEAQ come from the germline V gene (reference sequence). V lost 0 bases and J lost 2, with 8 bases in between.

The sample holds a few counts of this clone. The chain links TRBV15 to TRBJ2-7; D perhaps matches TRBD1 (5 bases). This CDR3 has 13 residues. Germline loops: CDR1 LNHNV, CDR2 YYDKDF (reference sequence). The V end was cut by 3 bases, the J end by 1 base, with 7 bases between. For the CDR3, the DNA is TGTGCCACCAGCAGGACAGAGTCCTACGAGCAGTACTTC. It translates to CATSRTESYEQYF.

Written as DNA, the CDR3 is TGTGCCACCAGCAGAGGCAAATACAGGGAAGAGCAGTACTTC. Translated, it gives CATSRGKYREEQYF. V and J are TRBV15 and TRBJ2-7; TRBD1 is a possible D gene (6 bases). The CDR3 has 14 residues. The V end lost 1 base, the J end lost 7 bases, and 14 bases lay between the germline ends. The V gene's germline CDR1 is LNHNV and CDR2 YYDKDF (reference sequence).

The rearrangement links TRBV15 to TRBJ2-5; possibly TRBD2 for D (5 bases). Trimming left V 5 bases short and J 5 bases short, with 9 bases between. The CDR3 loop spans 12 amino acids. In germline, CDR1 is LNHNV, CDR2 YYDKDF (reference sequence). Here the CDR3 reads CATSRGQETQYF. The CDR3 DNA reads TGTGCCACCAGCCGGGGTCAGGAGACCCAGTACTTC.

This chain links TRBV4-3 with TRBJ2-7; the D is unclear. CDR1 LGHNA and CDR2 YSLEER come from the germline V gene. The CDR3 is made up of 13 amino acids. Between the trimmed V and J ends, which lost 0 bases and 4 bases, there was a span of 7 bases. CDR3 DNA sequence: TGCGCCAGCAGCCAAGAGGACCAATACGAGCAGTACTTC. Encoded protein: CASSQEDQYEQYF.

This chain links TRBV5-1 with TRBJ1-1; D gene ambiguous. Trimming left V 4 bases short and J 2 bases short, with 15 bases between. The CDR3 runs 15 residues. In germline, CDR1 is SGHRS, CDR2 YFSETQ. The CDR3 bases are TGCGCCAGCAGCCGAGTCATCCAGGCAAACACTGAAGCTTTCTTT. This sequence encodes CASSRVIQANTEAFF.

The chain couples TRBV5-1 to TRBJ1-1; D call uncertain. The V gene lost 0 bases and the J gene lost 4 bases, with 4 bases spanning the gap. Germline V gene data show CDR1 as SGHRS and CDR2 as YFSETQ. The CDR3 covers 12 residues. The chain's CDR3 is CASSLVGTEAFF. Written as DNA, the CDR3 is TGCGCCAGCAGCTTGGTGGGCACTGAAGCTTTCTTT.

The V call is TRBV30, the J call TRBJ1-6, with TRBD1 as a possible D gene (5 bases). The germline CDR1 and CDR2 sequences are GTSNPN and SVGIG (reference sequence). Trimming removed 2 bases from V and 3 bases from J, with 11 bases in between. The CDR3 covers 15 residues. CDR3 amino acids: CAWSIRGVYNSPLHF. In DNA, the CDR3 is TGTGCCTGGAGTATCCGGGGCGTCTATAATTCACCCCTCCACTTT.

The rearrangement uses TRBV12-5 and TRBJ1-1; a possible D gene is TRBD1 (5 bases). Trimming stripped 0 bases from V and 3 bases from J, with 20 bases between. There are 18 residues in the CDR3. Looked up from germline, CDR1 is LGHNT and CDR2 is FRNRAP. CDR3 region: CASGLVISGEGGDTEAFF. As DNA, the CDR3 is TGTGCTAGTGGTTTGGTAATAAGTGGGGAGGGAGGGGACACTGAAGCTTTCTTT.

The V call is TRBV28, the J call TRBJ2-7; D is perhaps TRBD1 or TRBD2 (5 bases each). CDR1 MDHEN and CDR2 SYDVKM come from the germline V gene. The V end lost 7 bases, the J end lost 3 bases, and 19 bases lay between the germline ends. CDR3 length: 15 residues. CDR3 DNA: TGTGCCAGCAAGACCTACGTTTCGGGGCGCTACGAGCAGTACTTC. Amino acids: CASKTYVSGRYEQYF.

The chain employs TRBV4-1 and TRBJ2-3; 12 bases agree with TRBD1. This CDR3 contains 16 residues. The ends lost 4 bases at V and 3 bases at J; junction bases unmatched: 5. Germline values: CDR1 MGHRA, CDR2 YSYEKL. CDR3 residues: CASSLRDRGLTDTQYF. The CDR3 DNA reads TGCGCCAGCAGCCTACGGGACAGGGGGCTTACAGATACGCAGTATTTT.

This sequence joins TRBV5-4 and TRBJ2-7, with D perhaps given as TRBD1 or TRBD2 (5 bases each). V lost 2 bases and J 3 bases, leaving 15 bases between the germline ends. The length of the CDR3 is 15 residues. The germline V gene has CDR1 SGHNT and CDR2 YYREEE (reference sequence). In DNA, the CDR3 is TGTGCCAGCAGCTTATTCGGGGTGGGGGACTACGAGCAGTACTTC. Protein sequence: CASSLFGVGDYEQYF.